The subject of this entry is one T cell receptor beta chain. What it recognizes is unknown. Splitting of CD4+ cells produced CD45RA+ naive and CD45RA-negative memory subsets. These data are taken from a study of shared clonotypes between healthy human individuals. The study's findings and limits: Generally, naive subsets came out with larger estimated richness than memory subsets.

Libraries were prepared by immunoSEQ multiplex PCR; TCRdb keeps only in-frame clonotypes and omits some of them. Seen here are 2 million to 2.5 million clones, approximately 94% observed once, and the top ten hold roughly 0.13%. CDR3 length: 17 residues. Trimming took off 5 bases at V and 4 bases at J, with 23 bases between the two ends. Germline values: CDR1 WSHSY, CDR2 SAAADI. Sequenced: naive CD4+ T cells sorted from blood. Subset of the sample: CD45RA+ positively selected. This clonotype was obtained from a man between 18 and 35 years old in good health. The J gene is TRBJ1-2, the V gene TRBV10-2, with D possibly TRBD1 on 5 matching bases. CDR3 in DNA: TGCGCCAGCAGTAAACCGCGGGCCGGGGCTTCAAGCTATGGCTACACCTTC. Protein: CASSKPRAGASSYGYTF.